This TCR beta chain was captured in a study of cytomegalovirus exposure and HLA in healthy donors. Across the whole study: A prior analysis found 117 million unique TCR beta sequences from 170 million or so T cells. General study results and limits: The CMV antigen specificity of three CMV-associated chains was confirmed through in vitro analysis. For most TCR beta V segments, an earlier analysis put the productive rate at about 87% or about 30% of the time. As a later analysis showed, a missense DCLRE1C variant was linked to trimming of TCR beta V- and J-genes.

For this clone: What it binds is not known.

Amplification used 60 Vbeta primers and 13 Jbeta primers. The method was immunoSEQ multiplex PCR; TCRdb's version includes in-frame clones alone and lacks a portion of them. The repertoire holds around 160,000 clones, with under 70% as singletons. The sample comprised PBMCs. The clonotype comes from a woman between 35 and 50 years old in good health and CMV-seropositive.

The CDR3 spells CASSMSPGQGARTEAFF. In DNA form, the CDR3 reads TGTGCCAGTAGTATGAGCCCCGGACAGGGGGCGAGGACTGAAGCTTTCTTT. J is TRBJ1-1 and V is TRBV19, with TRBD1 matching over 11 bases. Germline CDR1 is LNHDA and CDR2 is SQIVND (reference sequence). This CDR3 is 17 amino acids long. The junction had 11 bases not matched to a gene; V was cut back by 3 bases and J by 5 bases.